This T cell receptor (beta chain) is from a study of blood T cell repertoires in COVID-19. The method was immunoSEQ multiplex PCR; TCRdb's version includes in-frame clones alone and lacks a portion of them. The table has 400,000 to 450,000 clones, about 90% seen once. The CDR3 spans 15 residues. The J segment lost 7 bases and the V segment lost 2 bases, leaving 8 bases of the junction unmatched. In germline, CDR1 is SGHDT, CDR2 YYEEEE. This clonotype was sampled from a man aged 18-30 years who had recovered from COVID-19. Material: PBMCs or T cells enriched from blood (not recorded which). The chain carries TRBV5-6 and TRBJ1-4; 7 bases agree with TRBD1. The CDR3 is CASSLAGGIGEKLFF. The CDR3 coding sequence is TGTGCCAGCAGCTTAGCAGGGGGGATAGGTGAAAAACTGTTTTTT.